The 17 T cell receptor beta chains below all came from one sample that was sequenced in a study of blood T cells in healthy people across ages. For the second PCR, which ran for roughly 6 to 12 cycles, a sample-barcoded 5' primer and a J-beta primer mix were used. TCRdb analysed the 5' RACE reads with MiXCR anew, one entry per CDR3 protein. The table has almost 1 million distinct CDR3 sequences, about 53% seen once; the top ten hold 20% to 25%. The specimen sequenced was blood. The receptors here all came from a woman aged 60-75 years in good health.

The CDR3 bases are TGTGCCAGCAGCCAACAGACAGGAGTCTATGGCTACACCTTC. Translating gives CASSQQTGVYGYTF. V gene TRBV3-1 combines with J gene TRBJ1-2; a possible D gene is TRBD1 (6 bases). The CDR3 totals 14 residues. The germline V gene has CDR1 LGHDT and CDR2 YNNKEL (reference sequence). The germline V and J ends were trimmed by 2 bases and 4 bases, with 11 bases remaining between them.

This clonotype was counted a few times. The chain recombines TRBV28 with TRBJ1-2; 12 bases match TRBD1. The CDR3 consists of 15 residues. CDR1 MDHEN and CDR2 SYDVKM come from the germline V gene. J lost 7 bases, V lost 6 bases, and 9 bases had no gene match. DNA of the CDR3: TGTGCCAGCAGCTCCCCGGGACAGGGGGCTCGTGGCTACACCTTC. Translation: CASSSPGQGARGYTF.

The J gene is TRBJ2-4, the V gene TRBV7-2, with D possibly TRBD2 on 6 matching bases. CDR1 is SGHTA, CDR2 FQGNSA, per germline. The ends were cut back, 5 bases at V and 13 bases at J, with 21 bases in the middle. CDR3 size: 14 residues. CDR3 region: CASSPGAGEGEQYF. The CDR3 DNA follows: TGTGCCAGCAGCCCCGGAGCGGGTGAGGGTGAGCAGTACTTC. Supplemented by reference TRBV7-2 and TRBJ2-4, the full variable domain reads GAGVSQSPSNKVTEKGKDVELRCDPISGHTALYWYRQSLGQGLEFLIYFQGNSAPDKSGLPSDRFSAERTGGSVSTLTIQRTQQEDSAVYLCASSPGAGEGEQYFGAGTRLSVL.

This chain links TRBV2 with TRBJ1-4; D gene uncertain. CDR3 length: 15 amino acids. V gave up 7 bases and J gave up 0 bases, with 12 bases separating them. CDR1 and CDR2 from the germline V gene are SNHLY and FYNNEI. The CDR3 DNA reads TGTGCCAGCAATGGTCTAATAACAACTAATGAAAAACTGTTTTTT. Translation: CASNGLITTNEKLFF.

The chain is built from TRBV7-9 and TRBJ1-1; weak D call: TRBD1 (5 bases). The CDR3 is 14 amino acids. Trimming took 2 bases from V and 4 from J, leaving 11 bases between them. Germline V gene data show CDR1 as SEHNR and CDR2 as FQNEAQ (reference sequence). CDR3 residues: CASSLSQGTTEAFF. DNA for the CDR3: TGTGCCAGCAGCTTAAGTCAGGGAACCACTGAAGCTTTCTTT.

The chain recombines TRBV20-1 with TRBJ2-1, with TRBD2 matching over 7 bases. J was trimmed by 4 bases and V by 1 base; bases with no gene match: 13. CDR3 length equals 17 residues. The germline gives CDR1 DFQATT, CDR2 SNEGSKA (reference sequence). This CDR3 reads CSARGWFVGGSYNEQFF. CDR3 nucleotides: TGCAGTGCTAGAGGATGGTTTGTTGGCGGGAGTTACAATGAGCAGTTCTTC.

The CDR3 region is CASSLARGSGEQYF. CDR3 nucleotide sequence: TGTGCCAGCAGCTTAGCGCGGGGGAGTGGCGAGCAGTACTTC. The chain has TRBV7-8 and TRBJ2-7; 7 bases align to TRBD2. This CDR3 contains 14 residues. Germline values: CDR1 SGHVS, CDR2 FQNEAQ. J gave up 6 bases and V 0 bases, and 5 bases lay outside the gene matches.

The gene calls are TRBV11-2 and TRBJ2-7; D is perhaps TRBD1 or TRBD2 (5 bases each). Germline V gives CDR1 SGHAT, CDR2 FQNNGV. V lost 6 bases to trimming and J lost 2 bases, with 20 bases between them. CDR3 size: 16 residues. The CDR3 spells CASREFAGTNTYEQYF. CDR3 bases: TGTGCCAGCAGAGAATTTGCCGGGACCAACACCTACGAGCAGTACTTC.

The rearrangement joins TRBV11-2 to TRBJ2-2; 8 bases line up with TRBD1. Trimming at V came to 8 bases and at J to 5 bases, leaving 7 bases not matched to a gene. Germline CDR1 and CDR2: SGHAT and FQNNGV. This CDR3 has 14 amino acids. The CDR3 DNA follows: TGTGCCAGCGCCCAGGGGGCGCAAACCGGGGAGCTGTTTTTT. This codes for CASAQGAQTGELFF.

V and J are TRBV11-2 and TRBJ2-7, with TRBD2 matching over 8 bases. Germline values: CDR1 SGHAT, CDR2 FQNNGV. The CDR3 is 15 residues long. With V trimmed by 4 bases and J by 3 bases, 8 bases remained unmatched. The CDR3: CASSSPGRAIYEQYF. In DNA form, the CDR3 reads TGTGCCAGCAGCTCCCCCGGGAGGGCCATCTACGAGCAGTACTTC.

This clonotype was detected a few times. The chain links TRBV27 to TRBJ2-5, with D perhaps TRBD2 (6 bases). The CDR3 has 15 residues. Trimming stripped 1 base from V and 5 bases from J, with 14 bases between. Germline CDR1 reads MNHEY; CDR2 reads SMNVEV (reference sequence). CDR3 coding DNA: TGTGCCAGCAGTTTATTCACGGGAGTGGGGGAGACCCAGTACTTC. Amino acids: CASSLFTGVGETQYF.

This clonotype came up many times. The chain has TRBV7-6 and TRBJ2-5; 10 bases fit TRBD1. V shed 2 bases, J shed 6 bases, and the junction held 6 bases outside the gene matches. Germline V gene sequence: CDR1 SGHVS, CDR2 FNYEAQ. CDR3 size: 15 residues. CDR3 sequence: CASSLKTGGPKTQYF. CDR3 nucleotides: TGTGCCAGCAGCTTAAAGACAGGGGGCCCGAAGACCCAGTACTTC. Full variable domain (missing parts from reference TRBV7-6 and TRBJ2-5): GAGVSQSPRYKVTKRGQDVALRCDPISGHVSLYWYRQALGQGPEFLTYFNYEAQQDKSGLPNDRFSAERPEGSISTLTIQRTEQRDSAMYRCASSLKTGGPKTQYFGPGTRLLVL.

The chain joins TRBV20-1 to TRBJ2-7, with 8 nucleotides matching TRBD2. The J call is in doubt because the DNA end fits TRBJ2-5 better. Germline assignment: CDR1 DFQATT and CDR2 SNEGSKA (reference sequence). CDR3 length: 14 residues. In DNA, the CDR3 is TGCAGTGCTCTAAAGCGGGAGATTTCGGAGACCCAGTACTTC. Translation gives CSALKREISETQYF.

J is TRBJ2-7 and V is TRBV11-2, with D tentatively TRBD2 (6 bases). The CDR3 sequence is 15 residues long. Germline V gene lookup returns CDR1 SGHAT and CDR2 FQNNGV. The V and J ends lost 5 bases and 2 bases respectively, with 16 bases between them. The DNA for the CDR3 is TGTGCCAGCAGCCCCACCGCGGGAACCGCCTACGAGCAGTACTTC. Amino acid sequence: CASSPTAGTAYEQYF.

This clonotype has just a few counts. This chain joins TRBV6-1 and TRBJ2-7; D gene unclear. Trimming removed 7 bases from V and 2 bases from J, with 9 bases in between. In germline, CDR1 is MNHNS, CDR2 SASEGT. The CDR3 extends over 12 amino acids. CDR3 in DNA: TGTGCCAGCATTCTTGGGGCCTACGAGCAGTACTTC. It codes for CASILGAYEQYF.

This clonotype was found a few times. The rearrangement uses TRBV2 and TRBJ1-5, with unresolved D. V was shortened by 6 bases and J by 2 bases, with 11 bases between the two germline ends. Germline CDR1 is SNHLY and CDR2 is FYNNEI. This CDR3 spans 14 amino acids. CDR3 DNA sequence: TGTGCCAGCAGCGCCAACGGAGGCAATCAGCCCCAGCATTTT. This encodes CASSANGGNQPQHF.

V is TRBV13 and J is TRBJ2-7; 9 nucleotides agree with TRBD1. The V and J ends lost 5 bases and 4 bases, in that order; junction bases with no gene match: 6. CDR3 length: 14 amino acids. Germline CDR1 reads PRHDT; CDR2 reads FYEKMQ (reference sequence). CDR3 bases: TGTGCCAGCAGCACAGGGGACAGGGAGTACGAGCAGTACTTC. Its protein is CASSTGDREYEQYF.